These T cell receptor beta chains were read from a single sample in a study of blood T cell repertoires in COVID-19. Assay used: immunoSEQ multiplex PCR; TCRdb lists only in-frame clones, some missing. Among approximately 56,000 clones listed, 84% were seen once. The sequenced material came from peripheral blood. The receptors shown here come from a woman aged 80 or over with acute or convalescent COVID-19. CDR3s include the opening cysteine and the closing phenylalanine or tryptophan. The D gene is left open where the match is weak. Only part of the rows carry a size: once, few, many, or a class if the clone is expanded.

abundance	d_gene	j_gene	v_gene	CDR3aa	CDR3nt
-	TRBD1	TRBJ2-1	TRBV7-9	CASSSDRGDYNEQFF	TGTGCCAGCAGCTCGGACAGGGGGGACTACAATGAGCAGTTCTTC
-	TRBD2	TRBJ2-3	TRBV9	CASSVGIRGGGPVDTQYF	TGTGCCAGCAGCGTAGGGATCCGGGGCGGGGGGCCTGTGGATACGCAGTATTTT
-	-	TRBJ1-4	TRBV3-1/TRBV3-2	CASSQSQGNNEKLFF	TGTGCCAGCAGCCAATCACAGGGAAATAATGAAAAACTGTTTTTT
-	TRBD2	TRBJ2-3	TRBV7-3	CASSPRVLAGGSTDTQYF	TGTGCCAGCAGCCCAAGGGTACTAGCGGGGGGAAGCACAGATACGCAGTATTTT
-	-	TRBJ2-1	TRBV5-4	CASSPGTGLGVNEQFF	TGTGCCAGCAGCCCAGGAACTGGGCTCGGGGTCAATGAGCAGTTCTTC
-	TRBD1	TRBJ2-5	TRBV5-1	CASSPTGGYGETQYF	TGCGCCAGCAGCCCGACAGGGGGTTATGGGGAGACCCAGTACTTC
once	TRBD1	TRBJ1-1	TRBV5-1	CASSFFPGQGLNEAFF	TGCGCCAGCAGCTTTTTTCCGGGACAGGGGCTGAATGAAGCTTTCTTT
-	TRBD1	TRBJ2-7	TRBV3-1/TRBV3-2	CASSQVPGQGVYEQYF	TGTGCCAGCAGCCAAGTACCGGGACAGGGGGTTTACGAGCAGTACTTC
once	TRBD1	TRBJ2-2	TRBV11-3	CASSLGQGANTGELFF	TGTGCCAGCAGCTTAGGACAGGGGGCGAACACCGGGGAGCTGTTTTTT
-	-	TRBJ1-1	TRBV12-5	CASGLDSGLAFF	TGTGCTAGTGGTTTAGACTCAGGGTTGGCTTTCTTT
-	-	TRBJ2-2	TRBV27	CASSLAGWDTGELFF	TGTGCCAGCAGTTTAGCGGGATGGGACACCGGGGAGCTGTTTTTT
-	TRBD2	TRBJ2-2	TRBV15	CATRGRDRNTGELFF	TGTGCCACCCGGGGGAGGGATCGGAACACCGGGGAGCTGTTTTTT
-	TRBD1	TRBJ1-4	TRBV2	CASGGQGHSNEKLFF	TGTGCCAGCGGCGGACAGGGGCATAGTAATGAAAAACTGTTTTTT
-	TRBD2	TRBJ2-7	TRBV5-8	CASSLAGGEQYF	TGTGCCAGCAGCTTGGCGGGGGGTGAGCAGTACTTC
-	TRBD2	TRBJ2-1	TRBV9	CASSADGTSNEQFF	TGTGCCAGCAGCGCCGACGGGACTAGCAATGAGCAGTTCTTC
-	TRBD1	TRBJ1-1	TRBV5-1	CASSLVGGAVDRNTEAFF	TGCGCCAGCAGCTTGGTAGGGGGCGCGGTTGATAGGAACACTGAAGCTTTCTTT
-	-	TRBJ1-2	TRBV2	CASSEAGRGDGYTF	TGTGCCAGCAGTGAAGCAGGCAGGGGAGATGGCTACACCTTC
-	-	TRBJ1-1	TRBV21-1	CASTRRGLVSEAFF	TGTGCCAGCACCAGGCGGGGGCTAGTCAGTGAAGCTTTCTTT
-	-	TRBJ1-2	TRBV5-1	CASSSAHQGLDGYTF	TGCGCCAGCAGCTCTGCCCATCAGGGTTTGGATGGCTACACCTTC
few	-	TRBJ1-3	TRBV6-1	CASSEFGGGPGNTIYF	TGTGCCAGCAGTGAGTTCGGCGGGGGGCCTGGAAACACCATATATTTT
-	-	TRBJ1-1	TRBV15	CATSRVGWAQGAFF	TGTGCCACCAGCAGAGTTGGGTGGGCCCAGGGAGCTTTCTTT
-	TRBD2	TRBJ2-1	TRBV6-2/TRBV6-3	CASSYGLAGGPSSYNEQFF	TGTGCCAGCAGTTATGGGCTAGCGGGGGGGCCGAGCTCCTACAATGAGCAGTTCTTC
once	TRBD1	TRBJ1-4	TRBV7-9	CASSQGQGQEKLFF	TGTGCCAGCAGTCAAGGACAGGGACAAGAAAAACTGTTTTTT
-	-	TRBJ1-5	TRBV6-6	CASRSITEGSNQPQHF	TGTGCCAGCCGGTCCATCACCGAGGGAAGCAATCAGCCCCAGCATTTT
-	-	TRBJ1-1	TRBV12-5	CASGPGLNTEAFF	TGTGCTAGTGGCCCAGGGCTGAACACTGAAGCTTTCTTT
once	TRBD2	TRBJ2-1	TRBV20-1	CSASRASGTLSSYNEQFF	TGCAGTGCTAGTAGGGCTAGCGGGACCTTGAGCTCCTACAATGAGCAGTTCTTC
-	-	TRBJ1-5	TRBV3-1/TRBV3-2	CASSRRGVLEPQHF	TGTGCCAGCAGCCGTAGGGGTGTATTGGAGCCCCAGCATTTT
-	-	TRBJ2-3	TRBV19	CASSIQAGAITDTQYF	TGTGCCAGTAGTATCCAGGCAGGGGCCATCACAGATACGCAGTATTTT